This TCR beta chain is drawn from a study of blood T cell repertoires in COVID-19. Study in general: Sites across the United States, Italy and Spain contributed samples from acute and convalescent COVID-19. Sample material is recorded as cDNA or gDNA derived from T cells, B-cell-depleted T cells, or PBMCs.

Original processing methods: Reference gene primer amplification gave nucleated cell count estimates. Data came from immunoSEQ multiplex PCR; TCRdb stores just in-frame clones and leaves some out. Clonal size and the V and J genes are those of that table, whereas D and trimming came from the DNA. The table records a few hundred thousand clones, roughly 90% of them present only once. The receptor was derived from a woman in her forties or fifties who had recovered from COVID-19. The specimen sequenced was peripheral blood.

The CDR3 coding sequence is TGTGCCAGCAAGTGGGACAGGAAATCCTATGGCTACACCTTC. This translates into CASKWDRKSYGYTF. The chain links TRBV27 to TRBJ1-2; TRBD1 matches 8 bases. From germline, CDR1 is MNHEY and CDR2 SMNVEV (reference sequence). V gave up 7 bases and J gave up 4 bases; unmatched junction bases: 8. The CDR3 is 14 residues long.